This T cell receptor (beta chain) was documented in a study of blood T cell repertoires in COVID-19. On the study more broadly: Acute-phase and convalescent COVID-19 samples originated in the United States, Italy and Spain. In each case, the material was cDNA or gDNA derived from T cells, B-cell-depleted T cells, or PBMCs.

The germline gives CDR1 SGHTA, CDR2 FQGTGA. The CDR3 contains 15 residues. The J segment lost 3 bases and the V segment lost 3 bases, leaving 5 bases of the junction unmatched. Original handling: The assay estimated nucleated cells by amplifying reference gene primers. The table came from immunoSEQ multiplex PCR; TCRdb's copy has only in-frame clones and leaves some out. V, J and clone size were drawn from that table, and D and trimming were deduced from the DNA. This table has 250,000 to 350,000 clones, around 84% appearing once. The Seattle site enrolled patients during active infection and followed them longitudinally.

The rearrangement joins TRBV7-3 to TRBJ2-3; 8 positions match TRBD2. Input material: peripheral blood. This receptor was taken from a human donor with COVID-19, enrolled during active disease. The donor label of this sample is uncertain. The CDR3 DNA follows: TGTGCCAGCAGCTTTGGGACTAGAAGGACAGATACGCAGTATTTT. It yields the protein CASSFGTRRTDTQYF.